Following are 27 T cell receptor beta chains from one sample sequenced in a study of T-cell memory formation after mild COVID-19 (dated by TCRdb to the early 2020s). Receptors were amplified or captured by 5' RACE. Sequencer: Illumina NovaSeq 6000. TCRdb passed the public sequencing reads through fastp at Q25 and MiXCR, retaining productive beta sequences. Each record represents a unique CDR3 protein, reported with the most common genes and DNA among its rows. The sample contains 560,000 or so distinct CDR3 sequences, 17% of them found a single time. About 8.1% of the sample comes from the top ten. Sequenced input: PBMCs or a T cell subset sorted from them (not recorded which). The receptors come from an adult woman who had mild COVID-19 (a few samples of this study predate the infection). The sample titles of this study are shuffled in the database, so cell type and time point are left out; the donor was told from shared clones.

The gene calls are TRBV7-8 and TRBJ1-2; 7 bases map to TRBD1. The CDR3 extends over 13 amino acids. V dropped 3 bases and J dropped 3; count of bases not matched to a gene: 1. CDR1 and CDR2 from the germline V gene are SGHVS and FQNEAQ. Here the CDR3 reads CASSLTGHYGYTF. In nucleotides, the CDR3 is TGTGCCAGCAGCTTGACAGGGCACTATGGCTACACCTTC.

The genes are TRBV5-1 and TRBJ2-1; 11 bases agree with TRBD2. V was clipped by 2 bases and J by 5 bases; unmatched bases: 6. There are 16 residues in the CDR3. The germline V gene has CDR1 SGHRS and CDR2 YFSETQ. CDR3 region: CASSLTPLAGDNEQFF. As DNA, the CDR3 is TGCGCCAGCAGCTTAACACCACTAGCGGGGGACAATGAGCAGTTCTTC.

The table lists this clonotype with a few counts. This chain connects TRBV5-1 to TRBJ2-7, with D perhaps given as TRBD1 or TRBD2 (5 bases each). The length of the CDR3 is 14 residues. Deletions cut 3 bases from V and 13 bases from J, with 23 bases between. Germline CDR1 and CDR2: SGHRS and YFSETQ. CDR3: CASSSGARNAWVYF. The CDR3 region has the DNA TGCGCCAGCAGCTCCGGGGCGAGAAACGCCTGGGTATACTTC. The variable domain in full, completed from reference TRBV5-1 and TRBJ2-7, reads KAGVTQTPRYLIKTRGQQVTLSCSPISGHRSVSWYQQTPGQGLQFLFEYFSETQRNKGNFPGRFSGRQFSNSRSEMNVSTLELGDSALYLCASSSGARNAWVYFGPGTRLTVT.

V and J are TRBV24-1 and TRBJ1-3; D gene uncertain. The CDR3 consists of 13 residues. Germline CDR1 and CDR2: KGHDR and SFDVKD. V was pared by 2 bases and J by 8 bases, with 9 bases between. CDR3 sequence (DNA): TGTGCCACCAGTGATTGGGTGGGAGACACCATATATTTT. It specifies CATSDWVGDTIYF.

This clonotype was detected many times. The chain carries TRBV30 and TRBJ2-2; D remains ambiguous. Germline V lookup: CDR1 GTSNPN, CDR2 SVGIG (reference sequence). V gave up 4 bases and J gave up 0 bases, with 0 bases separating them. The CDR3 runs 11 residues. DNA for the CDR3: TGTGCCTGGACGAACACCGGGGAGCTGTTTTTT. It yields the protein CAWTNTGELFF. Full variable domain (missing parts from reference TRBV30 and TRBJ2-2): SQTIHQWPATLVQPVGSPLSLECTVEGTSNPNLYWYRQAAGRGLQLLFYSVGIGQISSEVPQNLSASRPQDRQFILSSKKLLLSDSGFYLCAWTNTGELFFGEGSRLTVL.

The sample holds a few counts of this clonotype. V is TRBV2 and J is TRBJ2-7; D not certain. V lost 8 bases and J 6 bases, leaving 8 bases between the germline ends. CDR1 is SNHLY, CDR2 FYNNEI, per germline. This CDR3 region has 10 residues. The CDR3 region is CASGSGEQYF. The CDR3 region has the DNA TGTGCCAGCGGGTCCGGCGAGCAGTACTTC.

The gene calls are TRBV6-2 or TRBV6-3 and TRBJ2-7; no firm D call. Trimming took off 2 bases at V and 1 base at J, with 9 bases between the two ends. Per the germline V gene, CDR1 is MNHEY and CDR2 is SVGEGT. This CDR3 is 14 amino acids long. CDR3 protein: CASSYGVPSYEQYF. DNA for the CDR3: TGTGCCAGCAGTTACGGGGTTCCTTCCTACGAGCAGTACTTC.

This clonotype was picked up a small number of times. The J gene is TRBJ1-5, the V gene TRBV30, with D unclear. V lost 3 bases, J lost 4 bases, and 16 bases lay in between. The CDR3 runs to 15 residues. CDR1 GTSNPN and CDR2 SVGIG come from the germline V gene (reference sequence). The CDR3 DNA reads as TGTGCCTGGAGCGAGCGAGGACTCATTAATCAGCCCCAGCATTTT. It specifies CAWSERGLINQPQHF.

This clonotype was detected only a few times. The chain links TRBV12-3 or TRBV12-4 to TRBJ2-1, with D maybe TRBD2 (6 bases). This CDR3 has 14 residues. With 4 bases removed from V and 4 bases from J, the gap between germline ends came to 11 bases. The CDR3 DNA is TGTGCCAGCAGTTCCGGGGGTCGGTACAATGAGCAGTTCTTC. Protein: CASSSGGRYNEQFF.

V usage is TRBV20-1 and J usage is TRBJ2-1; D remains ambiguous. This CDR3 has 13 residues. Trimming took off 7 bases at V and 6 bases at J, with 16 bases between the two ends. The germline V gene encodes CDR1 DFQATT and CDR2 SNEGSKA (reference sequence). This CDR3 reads CSGGIRPRNEQFF. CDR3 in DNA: TGCAGTGGTGGCATCCGACCTCGCAATGAGCAGTTCTTC.

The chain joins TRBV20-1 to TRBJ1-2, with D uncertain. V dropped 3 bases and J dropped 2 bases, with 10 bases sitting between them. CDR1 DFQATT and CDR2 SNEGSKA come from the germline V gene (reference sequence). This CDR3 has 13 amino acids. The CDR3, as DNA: TGCAGTGCTAGTAAGGAGCTGAACTATGGCTACACCTTC. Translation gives CSASKELNYGYTF.

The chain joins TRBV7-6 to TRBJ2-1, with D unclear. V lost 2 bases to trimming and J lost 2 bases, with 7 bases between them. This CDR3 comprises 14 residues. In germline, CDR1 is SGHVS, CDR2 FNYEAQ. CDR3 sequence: CASSLSTAYNEQFF. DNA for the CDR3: TGTGCCAGCAGCTTATCTACAGCCTACAATGAGCAGTTCTTC.

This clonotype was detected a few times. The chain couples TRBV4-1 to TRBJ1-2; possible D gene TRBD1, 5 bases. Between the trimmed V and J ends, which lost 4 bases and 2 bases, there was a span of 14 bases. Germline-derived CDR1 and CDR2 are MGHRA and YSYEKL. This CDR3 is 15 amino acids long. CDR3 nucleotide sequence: TGCGCCAGCAGCCCTTTCGGAGGGACCAACTATGGCTACACCTTC. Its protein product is CASSPFGGTNYGYTF.

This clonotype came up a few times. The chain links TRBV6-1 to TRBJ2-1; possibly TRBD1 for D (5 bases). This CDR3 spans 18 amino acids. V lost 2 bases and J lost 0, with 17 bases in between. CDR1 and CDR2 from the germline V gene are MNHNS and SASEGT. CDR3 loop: CASSEFFFGARSYNEQFF. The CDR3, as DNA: TGTGCCAGCAGTGAATTCTTTTTTGGGGCCCGCTCCTACAATGAGCAGTTCTTC.

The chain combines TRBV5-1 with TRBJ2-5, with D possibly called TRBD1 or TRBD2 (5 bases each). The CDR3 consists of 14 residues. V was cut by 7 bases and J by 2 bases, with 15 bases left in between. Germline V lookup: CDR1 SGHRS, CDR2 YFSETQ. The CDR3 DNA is TGCGCCAGCGGAACCGGGACCGGGCAAGAGACCCAGTACTTC. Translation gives CASGTGTGQETQYF.

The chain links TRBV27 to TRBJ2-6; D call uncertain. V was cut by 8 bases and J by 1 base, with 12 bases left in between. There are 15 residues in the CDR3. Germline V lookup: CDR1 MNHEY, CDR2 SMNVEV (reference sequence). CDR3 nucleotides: TGTGCCAGCCGACCCTCGGTTTCTGGGGCCAACGTCCTGACTTTC. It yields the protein CASRPSVSGANVLTF. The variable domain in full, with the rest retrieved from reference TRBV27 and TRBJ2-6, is EAQVTQNPRYLITVTGKKLTVTCSQNMNHEYMSWYRQDPGLGLRQIYYSMNVEVTDKGDVPEGYKVSRKEKRNFPLILESPSPNQTSLYFCASRPSVSGANVLTFGAGSRLTVL.

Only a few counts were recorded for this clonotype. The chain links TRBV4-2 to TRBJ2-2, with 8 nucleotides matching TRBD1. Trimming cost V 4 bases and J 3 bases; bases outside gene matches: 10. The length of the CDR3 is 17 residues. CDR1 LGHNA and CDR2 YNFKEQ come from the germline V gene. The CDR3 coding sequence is TGTGCCAGCAGCCCTACCCCAGGACAGGGATACACCGGGGAGCTGTTTTTT. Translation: CASSPTPGQGYTGELFF.

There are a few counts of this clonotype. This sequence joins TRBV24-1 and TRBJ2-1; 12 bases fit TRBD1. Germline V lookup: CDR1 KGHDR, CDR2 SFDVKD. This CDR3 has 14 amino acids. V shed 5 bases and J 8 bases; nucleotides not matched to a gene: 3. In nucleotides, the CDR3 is TGTGCCACCAGTGGGGACAGGGGGCATGATGAGCAGTTCTTC. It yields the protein CATSGDRGHDEQFF.

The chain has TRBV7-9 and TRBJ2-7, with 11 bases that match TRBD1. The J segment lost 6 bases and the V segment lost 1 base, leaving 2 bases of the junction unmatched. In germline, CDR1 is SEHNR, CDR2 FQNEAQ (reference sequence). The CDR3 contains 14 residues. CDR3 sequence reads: CASSLGGQGGEQYF. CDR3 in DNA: TGTGCCAGCAGCTTAGGGGGACAGGGGGGCGAGCAGTACTTC. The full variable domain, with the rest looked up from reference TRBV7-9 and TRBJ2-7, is DTGVSQNPRHKITKRGQNVTFRCDPISEHNRLYWYRQTLGQGPEFLTYFQNEAQLEKSRLLSDRFSAERPKGSFSTLEIQRTEQGDSAMYLCASSLGGQGGEQYFGPGTRLTVT.

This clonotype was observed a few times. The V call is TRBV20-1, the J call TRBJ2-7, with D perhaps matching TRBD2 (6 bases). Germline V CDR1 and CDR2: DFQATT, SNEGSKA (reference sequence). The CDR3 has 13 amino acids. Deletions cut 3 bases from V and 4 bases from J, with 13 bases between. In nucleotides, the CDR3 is TGCAGTGCTAGGCTGGCGGGAAGGTACGAGCAGTACTTC. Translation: CSARLAGRYEQYF.

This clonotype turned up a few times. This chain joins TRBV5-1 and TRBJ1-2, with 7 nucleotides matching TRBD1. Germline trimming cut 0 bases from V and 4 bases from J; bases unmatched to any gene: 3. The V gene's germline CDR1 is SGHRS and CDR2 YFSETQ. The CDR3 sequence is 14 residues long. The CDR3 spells CASSLGRDSYGYTF. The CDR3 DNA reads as TGCGCCAGCAGCTTGGGCAGGGACAGCTATGGCTACACCTTC. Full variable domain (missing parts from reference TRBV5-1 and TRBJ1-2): KAGVTQTPRYLIKTRGQQVTLSCSPISGHRSVSWYQQTPGQGLQFLFEYFSETQRNKGNFPGRFSGRQFSNSRSEMNVSTLELGDSALYLCASSLGRDSYGYTFGSGTRLTVV.

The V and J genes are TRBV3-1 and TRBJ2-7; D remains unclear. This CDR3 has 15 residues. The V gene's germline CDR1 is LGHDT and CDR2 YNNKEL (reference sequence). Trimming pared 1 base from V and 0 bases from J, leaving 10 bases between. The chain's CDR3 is CASSQGQLNSYEQYF. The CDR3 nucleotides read TGTGCCAGCAGCCAAGGACAACTGAACTCCTACGAGCAGTACTTC.

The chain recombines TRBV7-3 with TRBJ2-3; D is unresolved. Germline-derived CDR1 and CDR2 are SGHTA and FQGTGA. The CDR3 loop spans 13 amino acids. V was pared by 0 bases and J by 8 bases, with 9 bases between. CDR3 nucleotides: TGTGCCAGCAGCTTAACGGCTTCGGGTACGCAGTATTTT. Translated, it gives CASSLTASGTQYF.

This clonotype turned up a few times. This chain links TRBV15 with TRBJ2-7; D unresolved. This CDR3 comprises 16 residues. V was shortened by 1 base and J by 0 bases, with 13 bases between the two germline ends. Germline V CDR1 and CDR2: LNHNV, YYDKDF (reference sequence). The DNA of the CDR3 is TGTGCCACCAGCAGAGCGGGTTACGGTTACTCCTACGAGCAGTACTTC. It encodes CATSRAGYGYSYEQYF.

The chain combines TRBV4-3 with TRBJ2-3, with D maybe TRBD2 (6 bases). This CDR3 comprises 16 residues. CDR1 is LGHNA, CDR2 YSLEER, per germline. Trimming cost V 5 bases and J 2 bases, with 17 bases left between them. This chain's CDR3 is CASSYRLVLVTDTQYF. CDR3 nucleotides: TGCGCCAGCAGCTATCGACTAGTTTTGGTCACAGATACGCAGTATTTT.

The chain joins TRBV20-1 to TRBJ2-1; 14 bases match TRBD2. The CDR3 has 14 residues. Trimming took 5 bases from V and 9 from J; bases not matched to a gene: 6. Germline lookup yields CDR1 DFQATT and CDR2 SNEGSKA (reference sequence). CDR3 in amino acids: CSASTSGGAGEQFF. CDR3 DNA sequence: TGCAGTGCTTCGACTAGCGGGGGGGCCGGTGAGCAGTTCTTC.

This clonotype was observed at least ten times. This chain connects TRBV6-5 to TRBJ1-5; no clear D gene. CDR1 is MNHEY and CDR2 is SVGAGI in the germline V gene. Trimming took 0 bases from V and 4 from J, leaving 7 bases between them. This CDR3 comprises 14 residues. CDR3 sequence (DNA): TGTGCCAGCAGTTACTCGATCAGAAATCAGCCCCAGCATTTT. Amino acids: CASSYSIRNQPQHF.